This T cell receptor (beta chain) was sequenced for a study of early T cells in non-severe SARS-CoV-2 infection. Each CDR3 protein is one row after TCRdb ran MiXCR on the 5' RACE reads. The repertoire holds some 33,000 distinct CDR3 sequences, with roughly 5% as singletons. Sequencing input: whole blood. The TCR comes from an adult who was a healthcare worker with PCR-confirmed SARS-CoV-2 infection or an uninfected control (not recorded which).

This chain's CDR3 is CASSNQGARKEKLFF. CDR3 coding DNA: TGTGCCAGCAGTAACCAGGGGGCGCGAAAGGAAAAACTGTTTTTT. The V and J genes are TRBV12-3 or TRBV12-4 and TRBJ1-4; 8 nucleotides line up with TRBD1. The CDR3 loop spans 15 amino acids. Trimming cost V 5 bases and J 8 bases; bases outside gene matches: 10.